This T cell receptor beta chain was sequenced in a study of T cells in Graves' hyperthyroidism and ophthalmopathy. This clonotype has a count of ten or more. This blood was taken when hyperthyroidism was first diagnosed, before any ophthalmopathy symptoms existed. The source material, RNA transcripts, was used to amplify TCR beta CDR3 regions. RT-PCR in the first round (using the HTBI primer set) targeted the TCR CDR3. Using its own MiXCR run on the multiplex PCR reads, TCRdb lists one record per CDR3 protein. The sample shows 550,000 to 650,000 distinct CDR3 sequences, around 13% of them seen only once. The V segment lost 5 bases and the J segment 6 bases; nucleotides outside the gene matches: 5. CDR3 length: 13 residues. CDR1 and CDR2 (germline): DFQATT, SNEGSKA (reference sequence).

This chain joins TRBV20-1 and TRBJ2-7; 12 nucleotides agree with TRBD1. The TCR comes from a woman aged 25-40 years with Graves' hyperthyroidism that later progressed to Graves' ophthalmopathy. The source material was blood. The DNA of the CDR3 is TGCAGTGCTCTGGGACAGGGGGCGCCCGAGCAGTACTTC. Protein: CSALGQGAPEQYF.